What follows are 2 T cell receptor beta chains derived from one specimen sequenced in a study of blood T cells in healthy people across ages. Through a sample-barcoded 5' primer and a J-beta primer mix, a second PCR was run for roughly 6 to 11 cycles. TCRdb re-analysed the 5' RACE reads in MiXCR, keeping a single row per CDR3 protein. The sample comprises 800,000 or so distinct CDR3 sequences, about 25% of which are singletons, and under 4.5% rests with the top ten. Separately, the same data were catalogued under a study of T cells of mothers and their children.

Material: blood. The receptors come from a boy between 5 and 17 years old in good health.

The chain links TRBV20-1 to TRBJ2-5; no clear D. The CDR3 loop spans 15 amino acids. Germline CDR1 is DFQATT and CDR2 is SNEGSKA (reference sequence). The V end was cut by 4 bases, the J end by 5 bases, with 20 bases between. This CDR3 reads CSAKNGRNLGETQYF. The CDR3 nucleotides are TGCAGTGCTAAGAACGGACGGAACCTCGGGGAGACCCAGTACTTC.

Only a few counts were recorded for this clonotype. V gene TRBV4-1 combines with J gene TRBJ2-5, with TRBD1 matching 7 bases. This CDR3 is 15 amino acids long. Trimming removed 0 bases from V and 11 bases from J; junction bases left unmatched: 12. The germline CDR1 and CDR2 sequences are MGHRA and YSYEKL. This chain's CDR3 is CASSQDLRGQGEQYF. The CDR3 DNA follows: TGCGCCAGCAGCCAAGATCTGCGAGGGCAGGGGGAGCAGTACTTC.